This TCR beta chain derives from a study of blood T cell repertoires in COVID-19. Whole-study context: Specimens from acute and convalescent COVID-19 originated in the United States, Italy and Spain. In each case, the material was cDNA or gDNA derived from T cells, B-cell-depleted T cells, or PBMCs.

The CDR3 has 14 amino acids. The ends were cut back, 6 bases at V and 2 bases at J, with 13 bases in the middle. Germline lookup yields CDR1 MDHEN and CDR2 SYDVKM. Participant ages covered roughly 18 to 89 years across 24 US areas. Cohort assignment relied on participant-reported clinical history. The data were produced by immunoSEQ multiplex PCR, yet TCRdb's version contains in-frame clones alone and is incomplete. The data hold about 150,000 clones, with 84% observed a single time. The material sequenced was PBMCs or T cells enriched from blood (not recorded which). The sequence came from a woman aged 50 to 60 with acute COVID-19. The V call is TRBV28, the J call TRBJ1-1; unclear D gene. The CDR3 region is CASSAGRTNTEAFF. The CDR3 nucleotides are TGTGCCAGCAGCGCTGGGAGGACTAACACTGAAGCTTTCTTT.